This T cell receptor beta chain was obtained from a study of blood T cell repertoires in COVID-19. In the original processing: Estimation of nucleated cell counts relied on the amplification of reference gene primers. This table comes from immunoSEQ multiplex PCR, and its TCRdb copy is limited to in-frame clones, with some not included. V, J and clone size derive from that table, while D and trimming were established from the DNA sequence. The sample consists of about 300,000 clones, 70% to 90% of them appearing once. J lost 8 bases, V lost 3 bases, and 5 bases had no gene match. This CDR3 has 13 residues. The sample holds a few counts of this clone.

The rearrangement links TRBV12-3 or TRBV12-4 to TRBJ1-2; 8 bases align to TRBD1. Sequenced: peripheral blood. The receptor was isolated from a man between 70 and 80 years old with acute or convalescent COVID-19. Here the CDR3 reads CASSFPRGRGYTF. The CDR3 DNA reads TGTGCCAGCAGTTTCCCCAGGGGGCGAGGCTACACCTTC.